The clone carrying this T cell receptor (beta chain) was observed many times. Individual cDNA molecules were tagged with unique molecular identifiers. TCRdb passed the 5' RACE reads through MiXCR, listing each CDR3 protein once. Of tens of thousands of distinct CDR3 sequences listed, less than 8.5% are singletons. This entry is derived from a study of early T cells in non-severe SARS-CoV-2 infection. Germline assignment: CDR1 SQVTM and CDR2 ANQGSEA. The CDR3 contains 11 residues. V lost 7 bases and J lost 8, with 14 bases in between. The receptor was isolated from an adult who was a healthcare worker with PCR-confirmed SARS-CoV-2 infection or an uninfected control (not recorded which). The V call is TRBV29-1, the J call TRBJ1-2; no reliable D call. Source material: whole blood. The CDR3 DNA sequence: TGCAGCGCTTCGACATTGGGAGGCTACACCTTC. This gives the protein CSASTLGGYTF.